The 11 T cell receptor beta chains presented below share a single source sample, sequenced in a study of T cells after yellow fever vaccination. Each CDR3 protein is one row after TCRdb ran MiXCR on the 5' RACE reads. The table records about 240,000 distinct CDR3 sequences, about 7% of them present only once. The sequencing used CD4+ T cells sorted from PBMCs, collected 15 days after the yellow fever booster vaccination. The receptors stem from a man aged 25-40 years who received the YFV17D yellow fever vaccine.

This clonotype was counted a few times. This chain uses TRBV4-3 with TRBJ2-7, with D tentatively TRBD1 (5 bases). Trimming cost V 4 bases and J 1 base, with 14 bases left between them. This CDR3 contains 15 residues. Germline values: CDR1 LGHNA, CDR2 YSLEER. CDR3 sequence: CASSPREGVSYEQYF. CDR3 coding DNA: TGCGCCAGCAGCCCAAGAGAAGGGGTTTCCTACGAGCAGTACTTC.

The rearrangement joins TRBV20-1 to TRBJ2-1, with 8 bases identical to TRBD2. The germline V gene encodes CDR1 DFQATT and CDR2 SNEGSKA (reference sequence). The CDR3 spans 15 residues. Trimming at V came to 4 bases and at J to 4 bases, leaving 9 bases not matched to a gene. The CDR3: CSANPGLGGYNEQFF. CDR3 bases: TGCAGTGCTAATCCGGGACTAGGGGGATACAATGAGCAGTTCTTC.

This clonotype has just a few counts. The rearrangement joins TRBV25-1 to TRBJ2-7, with D possibly being TRBD1 or TRBD2 (6 bases each). V lost 5 bases to trimming and J lost 4 bases, with 18 bases between them. Looked up from germline, CDR1 is MGHDK and CDR2 is SYGVNS. The CDR3 spans 15 residues. CDR3 protein: CASSPGAGVLYEQYF. Written as DNA, the CDR3 is TGTGCCAGCAGTCCGGGGGCAGGGGTTCTTTACGAGCAGTACTTC.

This clonotype has only a few counts. This rearrangement joins TRBV12-3 or TRBV12-4 to TRBJ1-2; D is ambiguous. The CDR3 is 15 amino acids. V shed 7 bases and J shed 5 bases, with 20 bases lying between them. The CDR3 DNA is TGTGCCAGCACCAAGTTTCCGGAGAGTGGATATGGCTACACCTTC. This gives the protein CASTKFPESGYGYTF.

This clonotype has only a few counts. The chain combines TRBV12-3 or TRBV12-4 with TRBJ2-7; 9 nucleotides line up with TRBD2. The V and J ends lost 6 bases and 5 bases, in that order; junction bases with no gene match: 17. This CDR3 is built from 17 residues. DNA of the CDR3: TGTGCCAGCAGGCTACGGGGACTGGCGGGAGGGATGGACGAGCAGTACTTC. Protein product: CASRLRGLAGGMDEQYF.

This clonotype was picked up a small number of times. The rearrangement links TRBV5-1 to TRBJ2-1; perhaps TRBD1 as D (6 bases). The CDR3 is made up of 14 amino acids. V was cut by 6 bases and J by 2 bases, with 12 bases left in between. Germline CDR1 SGHRS, CDR2 YFSETQ. In DNA form, the CDR3 reads TGCGCCAGCAACCCGGGACAACCCTACAATGAGCAGTTCTTC. It codes for CASNPGQPYNEQFF.

This clonotype was recorded a few times. The chain carries TRBV12-3 or TRBV12-4 and TRBJ1-5; D perhaps matches TRBD1 (6 bases). This CDR3 has 15 amino acids. The V end was cut by 2 bases, the J end by 2 bases, with 10 bases between. The CDR3 bases are TGTGCCAGCAGTTTAAACAGGGCTGGCAATCAGCCCCAGCATTTT. It yields the protein CASSLNRAGNQPQHF.

This clonotype has ten or more counts. This chain connects TRBV4-2 to TRBJ2-5, with D tentatively TRBD2 (5 bases). The ends were cut back, 0 bases at V and 2 bases at J, with 16 bases in the middle. Germline lookup yields CDR1 LGHNA and CDR2 YNFKEQ. The CDR3 consists of 17 residues. As DNA, the CDR3 is TGTGCCAGCAGCCAAGATTTCGGCCGGAGGAGGCAAGAGACCCAGTACTTC. Translation: CASSQDFGRRRQETQYF.

In this sample, this clonotype turned up a few times. This rearrangement joins TRBV20-1 to TRBJ2-2; D possibly corresponds to TRBD1 (6 bases). The V gene's germline CDR1 is DFQATT and CDR2 SNEGSKA (reference sequence). This CDR3 comprises 12 residues. The V end was cut by 6 bases, the J end by 4 bases, with 9 bases between. DNA of the CDR3: TGCAGTGCCGTCAGGGGCACCGGGGAGCTGTTTTTT. It translates to CSAVRGTGELFF.

The gene calls are TRBV20-1 and TRBJ2-3; D is unresolved. The CDR3 has 13 amino acids. Germline V CDR1 and CDR2: DFQATT, SNEGSKA (reference sequence). Between the trimmed V and J ends, which lost 0 bases and 1 base, there was a span of 5 bases. CDR3 bases: TGCAGTGCTAGAGATACAGGCACAGATACGCAGTATTTT. It specifies CSARDTGTDTQYF.

The table lists this clonotype with many counts. The chain joins TRBV5-1 to TRBJ2-1, with D unresolved. CDR3 size: 15 residues. Trimming removed 4 bases from V and 6 bases from J, with 17 bases in between. Germline values: CDR1 SGHRS, CDR2 YFSETQ. The chain's CDR3 is CASSPTDYQRNEQFF. As DNA, the CDR3 is TGCGCCAGCAGCCCCACGGATTACCAACGCAATGAGCAGTTCTTC.